Below, 31 T cell receptor beta chains from the same sample are listed, as sequenced in a study of blood T cell repertoires in COVID-19. The method was immunoSEQ multiplex PCR; TCRdb's version includes in-frame clones alone and lacks a portion of them. The sample yields more than 70,000 clones, about 89% seen once. Sequencing used peripheral blood. The receptor source for this set is a woman aged 50 to 65 in a cohort sampled during active COVID-19.

The genes are TRBV28 and TRBJ2-4; maybe TRBD1 (6 bases). Trimming removed 10 bases at V and 0 bases at J, with 22 bases between. There are 17 residues in the CDR3. Germline values: CDR1 MDHEN, CDR2 SYDVKM. The CDR3 protein is CAIIKGRGILAKNIQYF. CDR3 sequence (DNA): TGTGCCATCATCAAAGGCAGGGGAATACTAGCCAAAAACATTCAGTACTTC.

The gene calls are TRBV5-4 and TRBJ2-1; a weak D match, TRBD2 (6 bases). V dropped 7 bases and J dropped 6 bases, with 14 bases sitting between them. This CDR3 is built from 13 residues. CDR1 and CDR2 from the germline V gene are SGHNT and YYREEE (reference sequence). CDR3 nucleotide sequence: TGTGCCAGCTCCCGGGGTAGCGGCAATGAGCAGTTCTTC. Encoded protein: CASSRGSGNEQFF.

The chain employs TRBV6-1 and TRBJ2-5; 16 bases line up with TRBD2. Germline CDR1 reads MNHNS; CDR2 reads SASEGT. The CDR3 spans 18 residues. After removal of 3 bases from V and 4 bases from J, the junction contained 8 bases not matched to a gene. The CDR3 DNA reads as TGTGCCAGCAGTGACCAGGGACTAGCGGGAGGGCTTGGAGAGACCCAGTACTTC. This gives the protein CASSDQGLAGGLGETQYF.

The chain recombines TRBV2 with TRBJ2-5, with D possibly matching TRBD2 (6 bases). V shed 3 bases and J shed 5 bases, with 25 bases lying between them. CDR1 and CDR2 from the germline V gene are SNHLY and FYNNEI. The CDR3 consists of 18 residues. The DNA for the CDR3 is TGTGCCAGCAGTGAGCTCCCCCCGCGGGGTGACTTTCGGGAGACCCAGTACTTC. This translates into CASSELPPRGDFRETQYF.

The chain is built from TRBV27 and TRBJ1-1; 9 bases align to TRBD1. Germline V gives CDR1 MNHEY, CDR2 SMNVEV (reference sequence). The CDR3 extends over 13 amino acids. After removal of 8 bases from V and 3 bases from J, the junction contained 4 bases not matched to a gene. This chain's CDR3 is CASRDRVHTEAFF. CDR3 sequence (DNA): TGTGCCAGCCGGGACAGGGTCCACACTGAAGCTTTCTTT.

This clone came up a few times. This rearrangement joins TRBV6-5 to TRBJ1-1, with D perhaps matching TRBD1 (5 bases). Germline V gene lookup returns CDR1 MNHEY and CDR2 SVGAGI. This CDR3 has 12 amino acids. Trimming stripped 9 bases from V and 1 base from J, with 9 bases between. The CDR3 sequence: CASGARNTEAFF. CDR3 DNA: TGTGCCAGTGGGGCGAGGAACACTGAAGCTTTCTTT.

The rearrangement links TRBV19 to TRBJ2-7; 10 bases line up with TRBD1. This CDR3 contains 16 residues. Germline-derived CDR1 and CDR2 are LNHDA and SQIVND (reference sequence). V lost 4 bases and J lost 2; bases outside the gene matches: 8. CDR3 loop: CASSTGPGQGPYEQYF. The CDR3 nucleotides are TGTGCCAGTAGTACTGGACCGGGACAGGGGCCCTACGAGCAGTACTTC.

V gene TRBV28 combines with J gene TRBJ2-1, with D possibly matching TRBD1 (6 bases). Trimming pared 6 bases from V and 8 bases from J, leaving 17 bases between. Germline V gives CDR1 MDHEN, CDR2 SYDVKM. CDR3 length: 14 amino acids. CDR3 amino acids: CASRPTGRVDEQFF. In DNA, the CDR3 is TGTGCCAGCAGGCCGACAGGAAGGGTCGATGAGCAGTTCTTC.

The rearrangement joins TRBV19 to TRBJ2-1, with 8 bases identical to TRBD2. V trimming: 5 bases; J trimming: 6 bases; junction bases outside the gene matches: 9. The CDR3 sequence is 15 residues long. Germline lookup yields CDR1 LNHDA and CDR2 SQIVND (reference sequence). The CDR3 nucleotides read TGTGCCAGTAGTCTTAGCGGGATAACAGGCAATGAGCAGTTCTTC. Its protein product is CASSLSGITGNEQFF.

The rearrangement joins TRBV7-8 to TRBJ1-6; D is undetermined. This CDR3 comprises 12 residues. Germline CDR1 and CDR2: SGHVS and FQNEAQ. Trimming took 5 bases from V and 10 from J, leaving 9 bases between them. The CDR3 DNA sequence: TGTGCCAGCAGCGTCCGTAGCTCACCCCTCCACTTT. It yields the protein CASSVRSSPLHF.

The chain is built from TRBV15 and TRBJ1-6; D is unresolved. The CDR3 is 13 residues long. Germline CDR1 and CDR2: LNHNV and YYDKDF (reference sequence). Trimming shortened V by 7 bases and J by 10 bases, and 14 bases separated the two germline ends. CDR3 nucleotide sequence: TGTGCCACCACCAGGAGTATCAGGTCACCCCTCCACTTT. Its translation is CATTRSIRSPLHF.

The chain links TRBV15 to TRBJ1-2, with a weak D call TRBD1 (6 bases). V dropped 0 bases and J dropped 2 bases, with 13 bases sitting between them. The CDR3 spans 16 residues. The germline V gene encodes CDR1 LNHNV and CDR2 YYDKDF (reference sequence). DNA for the CDR3: TGTGCCACCAGCAGAGACTACGGACAGAGCAACTATGGCTACACCTTC. It yields the protein CATSRDYGQSNYGYTF.

This clone was observed a single time. The gene calls are TRBV6-5 and TRBJ2-1, with TRBD1 identical over 8 bases. V shed 8 bases, J shed 8 bases, and the junction held 11 bases outside the gene matches. Germline CDR1 reads MNHEY; CDR2 reads SVGAGI. CDR3 size: 14 residues. This chain's CDR3 is CASCRTGLRDEQFF. Written as DNA, the CDR3 is TGTGCCAGCTGTCGGACAGGGCTTCGGGATGAGCAGTTCTTC.

The chain carries TRBV7-9 and TRBJ1-1; no reliable D call. Trimming removed 5 bases at V and 10 bases at J, with 23 bases between. The CDR3 is made up of 15 amino acids. CDR1 SEHNR and CDR2 FQNEAQ come from the germline V gene (reference sequence). CDR3 sequence (DNA): TGTGCCAGCAGCGTAACCGCGGGTGGGCCACAAGGAGCTTTCTTT. It codes for CASSVTAGGPQGAFF.

The chain has TRBV5-6 and TRBJ2-1, with D possibly matching TRBD2 (6 bases). V lost 4 bases to trimming and J lost 4 bases, with 15 bases between them. CDR1 SGHDT and CDR2 YYEEEE come from the germline V gene. The CDR3 runs to 15 residues. CDR3 protein: CASSPLGGAYNEQFF. The CDR3 DNA follows: TGTGCCAGCAGCCCCCTAGGCGGGGCGTACAATGAGCAGTTCTTC.

The rearrangement links TRBV7-9 to TRBJ1-2; 10 bases agree with TRBD1. Germline V gives CDR1 SEHNR, CDR2 FQNEAQ (reference sequence). CDR3 size: 17 residues. Trimming removed 4 bases from V and 8 bases from J; junction bases left unmatched: 16. The CDR3, as DNA: TGTGCCAGCAGCTCCGGTCTAGAGGGGACAGGGGCTTCCGGCTACACCTTC. Its protein is CASSSGLEGTGASGYTF.

Points on this clone: One end of the junction varies from germline; a read error may be responsible. This chain links TRBV20-1 with TRBJ1-6, with 10 bases fitting TRBD1. There are 11 residues in the CDR3. Germline lookup yields CDR1 DFQATT and CDR2 SNEGSKA (reference sequence). This CDR3 is CSAGTGARMDF. The CDR3 DNA sequence: TGCAGTGCAGGGACAGGGGCCCGTATGGACTTT.

CDR3 protein: CAWGDPTGIYGYTF. CDR3 coding DNA: TGTGCCTGGGGGGACCCAACAGGGATCTATGGCTACACCTTC. V gene TRBV30 combines with J gene TRBJ1-2; D perhaps matches TRBD1 (6 bases). Germline V gene data show CDR1 as GTSNPN and CDR2 as SVGIG (reference sequence). CDR3 length: 14 amino acids. V shed 5 bases and J shed 4 bases, with 17 bases lying between them. Complete variable domain (other parts from reference TRBV30 and TRBJ1-2): SQTIHQWPATLVQPVGSPLSLECTVEGTSNPNLYWYRQAAGRGLQLLFYSVGIGQISSEVPQNLSASRPQDRQFILSSKKLLLSDSGFYLCAWGDPTGIYGYTFGSGTRLTVV.

The gene calls are TRBV5-4 and TRBJ2-7; D is unresolved. V dropped 0 bases and J dropped 0 bases, with 4 bases sitting between them. CDR1 is SGHNT and CDR2 is YYREEE in the germline V gene (reference sequence). The CDR3 spans 13 residues. CDR3 residues: CASSLAGSYEQYF. In DNA, the CDR3 is TGTGCCAGCAGCTTGGCGGGCTCCTACGAGCAGTACTTC.

The sample holds one count of this clone. The chain links TRBV20-1 to TRBJ1-2; D ambiguous. Germline CDR1 DFQATT, CDR2 SNEGSKA (reference sequence). V lost 3 bases and J 4 bases, leaving 6 bases between the germline ends. This CDR3 has 11 residues. The CDR3: CSASPSYGYTF. The CDR3 DNA reads TGCAGTGCTAGTCCTAGCTATGGCTACACCTTC.

The J gene is TRBJ2-1, the V gene TRBV27, with D possibly being TRBD1 (5 bases). This CDR3 has 13 amino acids. With 3 bases removed from V and 7 bases from J, the gap between germline ends came to 10 bases. Germline V gene sequence: CDR1 MNHEY, CDR2 SMNVEV (reference sequence). As DNA, the CDR3 is TGTGCCAGCAGTTTGGCAGGGTTGAATGAGCAGTTCTTC. Translating it yields CASSLAGLNEQFF.

V gene TRBV5-1 combines with J gene TRBJ1-1, with a tentative D call TRBD1 (5 bases). V gave up 4 bases and J gave up 3 bases, with 16 bases separating them. CDR3 length: 15 residues. The germline V gene encodes CDR1 SGHRS and CDR2 YFSETQ. The CDR3 DNA reads as TGCGCCAGCAGCCTCGGGGGATTGATGGACACTGAAGCTTTCTTT. Its translation: CASSLGGLMDTEAFF.

V is TRBV16 and J is TRBJ2-7, with D possibly matching TRBD1 (6 bases). CDR1 is KGHSY and CDR2 is FQNENV in the germline V gene. This CDR3 comprises 15 residues. With 2 bases removed from V and 2 bases from J, the gap between germline ends came to 13 bases. CDR3 protein: CASSQAGTFAYEQYF. The CDR3 DNA reads as TGTGCCAGCAGCCAAGCCGGGACATTTGCCTACGAGCAGTACTTC.

The CDR3 coding sequence is TGTGCCAGCAGCCAAGAGGGGCCGGGGACAGGGGGCAGCTATGGCTACACCTTC. Translation: CASSQEGPGTGGSYGYTF. The chain uses TRBV3-1 (or the pseudogene TRBV3-2) and TRBJ1-2, with TRBD1 identical over 12 bases. Germline V lookup: CDR1 LGHDT, CDR2 YNNKEL (reference sequence). The CDR3 loop spans 18 amino acids. V lost 0 bases to trimming and J lost 4 bases; unmatched junction nucleotides: 9.

V and J are TRBV30 and TRBJ2-1; possible D gene TRBD2, 5 bases. Per germline, CDR1 GTSNPN and CDR2 SVGIG (reference sequence). This CDR3 is built from 12 residues. Trimming pared 2 bases from V and 10 bases from J, leaving 12 bases between. The CDR3 sequence: CAWSLIGREQFF. The DNA for the CDR3 is TGTGCCTGGAGTCTTATAGGGAGAGAGCAGTTCTTC.

The genes are TRBV2 and TRBJ2-5; 9 nucleotides match TRBD2. The germline CDR1 and CDR2 sequences are SNHLY and FYNNEI. The CDR3 has 13 amino acids. V was clipped by 8 bases and J by 5 bases; unmatched bases: 6. The CDR3, as DNA: TGTGCCAGCGGCGGGAGGGCCGGGGAGACCCAGTACTTC. Encoded protein: CASGGRAGETQYF.

The chain is built from TRBV19 and TRBJ1-2; tentatively, D is TRBD1 (5 bases). The CDR3 length is 14 residues. Germline lookup yields CDR1 LNHDA and CDR2 SQIVND (reference sequence). Trimming removed 7 bases at V and 7 bases at J, with 19 bases between. The CDR3 loop reads CASTAGIYRSGYTF. The DNA for the CDR3 is TGTGCCAGTACGGCAGGGATTTATAGGAGTGGCTACACCTTC.

This chain uses TRBV24-1 with TRBJ2-1; D might be TRBD1 (5 bases). The length of the CDR3 is 15 residues. Trimming took off 5 bases at V and 6 bases at J, with 16 bases between the two ends. Germline loops: CDR1 KGHDR, CDR2 SFDVKD. The CDR3 sequence is CATSGGGRVGNEQFF. CDR3 DNA sequence: TGTGCCACCAGTGGGGGCGGCAGGGTGGGCAATGAGCAGTTCTTC.

In nucleotides, the CDR3 is TGTGCCAGCAGCTTTCTACAGGGGGGATCTGGAAACACCATATATTTT. Translating it yields CASSFLQGGSGNTIYF. V and J are TRBV5-6 and TRBJ1-3; 8 bases agree with TRBD1. The CDR3 spans 16 residues. Germline trimming cut 2 bases from V and 1 base from J; bases unmatched to any gene: 5. Germline loops: CDR1 SGHDT, CDR2 YYEEEE.

The chain couples TRBV7-8 to TRBJ2-7; D is perhaps TRBD2 (5 bases). V was trimmed by 2 bases and J by 5 bases, leaving 10 bases between them. Germline-derived CDR1 and CDR2 are SGHVS and FQNEAQ. CDR3 length: 13 residues. CDR3 protein: CASSLTRQDEQYF. Written as DNA, the CDR3 is TGTGCCAGCAGCTTAACTAGGCAGGACGAGCAGTACTTC.

The chain joins TRBV6-5 to TRBJ2-7; TRBD1 matches 12 bases. Trimming at V came to 7 bases and at J to 5 bases, leaving 9 bases not matched to a gene. CDR3 length equals 15 residues. Germline V lookup: CDR1 MNHEY, CDR2 SVGAGI. The CDR3 here is CASKSRDRGQNEQYF. In DNA form, the CDR3 reads TGTGCCAGCAAATCCCGGGACAGGGGGCAGAACGAGCAGTACTTC.